Listed below are T cell receptor beta chains from one sample, sequenced in a study of shared clonotypes between healthy human individuals. Using immunoSEQ multiplex PCR, the repertoire was profiled, and TCRdb retains in-frame clones only, with some absent. Seen here are about 2.2 million clones, 85% to 95% observed once, and the top ten hold over 1.5%. The sequenced material came from naive CD8+ T cells from PBMCs. The receptors were sampled from a young man in good health. Some clones in this sample may be carry-over from other donors' samples. The CDR3 runs from the conserved cysteine through the conserved F or W. D genes are given only for firm matches. Clone size appears in some rows only: once, few, many, or a class for an expanded clone.

v_call	j_call	d_call	clone_size	cdr3_aa	cdr3_nt
TRBV14	TRBJ2-5	NA	once	CASSQTRGAETQYF	TGTGCCAGCAGCCAAACCAGAGGCGCAGAGACCCAGTACTTC
TRBV4-2	TRBJ2-1	TRBD2	NA	CASSQDAASGSSYNEQFF	TGTGCCAGCAGCCAAGATGCGGCTAGCGGGAGCTCCTACAATGAGCAGTTCTTC
TRBV6-6	TRBJ2-1	NA	NA	CASSYSLPGIYNEQFF	TGTGCCAGCAGTTACTCTCTTCCCGGAATCTACAATGAGCAGTTCTTC
TRBV5-6	TRBJ2-7	NA	NA	CASSPPWRTYEQYF	TGTGCCAGCAGCCCACCGTGGCGTACCTACGAGCAGTACTTC
TRBV7-2	TRBJ2-6	NA	NA	CASSWVGGANVLTF	TGTGCCAGCAGCTGGGTAGGTGGGGCCAACGTCCTGACTTTC
TRBV7-9	TRBJ1-2	NA	NA	CASSPGGRVNYGYTF	TGTGCCAGCAGCCCGGGCGGTCGAGTTAACTATGGCTACACCTTC
TRBV19	TRBJ1-2	TRBD1	NA	CASSLIQGTNYGYTF	TGTGCCAGTTCCCTAATACAGGGGACCAACTATGGCTACACCTTC
TRBV28	TRBJ2-7	NA	NA	CASRTPGGYWYEQYF	TGTGCCAGCAGGACCCCAGGGGGGTACTGGTACGAGCAGTACTTC
TRBV27	TRBJ1-2	NA	NA	CASSLTGTDYGYTF	TGTGCCAGCAGTTTAACCGGGACTGACTATGGCTACACCTTC
TRBV4-1	TRBJ2-7	NA	NA	CASSQESSVPQYEQYF	TGCGCCAGCAGCCAAGAGTCGTCCGTTCCCCAATACGAGCAGTACTTC
TRBV5-5	TRBJ1-4	NA	once	CASSPRTPANEKLFF	TGTGCCAGCAGCCCCCGAACACCGGCTAATGAAAAACTGTTTTTT
TRBV4-2	TRBJ2-1	NA	NA	CASSQDGAVTFNEQFF	TGTGCCAGCAGCCAAGATGGCGCAGTGACCTTCAATGAGCAGTTCTTC
TRBV5-1	TRBJ2-7	NA	NA	CASSNPDHSYEQYF	TGCGCCAGCAGCAACCCGGACCACTCCTACGAGCAGTACTTC
TRBV7-2	TRBJ1-1	NA	NA	CASSLGPPVTEAFF	TGTGCCAGCAGCTTAGGGCCCCCAGTCACTGAAGCTTTCTTT
TRBV6-1	TRBJ2-7	NA	NA	CAGPTYEQYF	TGTGCCGGACCCACCTACGAGCAGTACTTC